This T cell receptor beta chain was recorded in a study of cytomegalovirus exposure and HLA in healthy donors. The wider study: Genetic ancestry analysis placed 81% of the 400 or so donors that were genotyped in the Caucasian-associated cluster.

The PCR had 60 Vbeta and 13 Jbeta primers. TCRdb's table, derived via immunoSEQ multiplex PCR, lists solely in-frame clones and lacks some. The sample yields under 130,000 clones, roughly 15% seen once. Study-level results: Researchers counted 180 or so TCR beta chains as cytomegalovirus-associated.

Germline assignment: CDR1 SNHLY and CDR2 FYNNEI. Trimming shortened V by 2 bases and J by 11 bases, and 12 bases separated the two germline ends. This CDR3 is 12 amino acids long. A note on this clone: Its antigen is unknown.

The receptor's source is a female donor in good health and CMV-seronegative. This chain uses TRBV2 with TRBJ1-1; D uncertain. The specimen sequenced was PBMCs. The CDR3 region is CASSESVSVAFF. As DNA, the CDR3 is TGTGCCAGCAGTGAAAGCGTCTCGGTGGCTTTCTTT.